This TCR beta chain was recovered during a study of patients and donors after allogeneic stem cell transplantation. Trimming took 0 bases from V and 5 from J, leaving 7 bases between them. This CDR3 has 13 amino acids. Per germline, CDR1 SGHAT and CDR2 FQNNGV. TCRdb re-derived calls from the RT-PCR reads in MiXCR, one entry per CDR3 protein. This sample has 9,000 to 10,000 distinct CDR3 sequences, with roughly 5.8% found just once. This clonotype has only a few counts. The rearrangement joins TRBV11-2 to TRBJ1-1, with D perhaps matching TRBD1 (5 bases). The receptor's source is a human donor who was either an allogeneic HSCT recipient or a stem cell or donor lymphocyte infusion donor (not recorded which). It is not recorded whose cells these are; they may come from a transplant donor. The specimen was blood, either unsorted or a sorted T cell fraction (not recorded which). CDR3 protein: CASSLEGGTEAFF. The CDR3 DNA sequence: TGTGCCAGCAGCTTAGAGGGGGGGACTGAAGCTTTCTTT.